The rows below give T cell receptor beta chains drawn from one sample of a study of T cell responses to AZD1222 COVID-19 vaccine. Measured with immunoSEQ multiplex PCR; TCRdb has only the in-frame clones, and not every one. The sample has roughly 130,000 clones; 92% are singletons. This specimen was peripheral blood, taken on day 0 of AZD1222 vaccination. These receptors were collected from an adult in good health. CDR3s include the opening cysteine and the closing phenylalanine or tryptophan. D genes are given only for firm matches. Clone size is stated in some rows and not others, as once, few, many or a class when expanded.

V gene	D gene	J gene	clone size	CDR3 protein	CDR3 DNA
TRBV15	NA	TRBJ2-3	NA	CATSRPPDTQYF	TGTGCCACCAGCAGACCCCCAGATACGCAGTATTTT
TRBV10-3	TRBD2	TRBJ2-2	NA	CAIKAAGEIGELFF	TGTGCCATCAAGGCAGCGGGGGAAATCGGGGAGCTGTTTTTT
TRBV9	TRBD2	TRBJ2-7	NA	CASSVALAGGRHEQYF	TGTGCCAGCAGCGTAGCTCTCGCGGGGGGGCGCCACGAGCAGTACTTC
TRBV7-7	TRBD1	TRBJ2-5	NA	CASSVTGGEETQYF	TGTGCTAGCAGCGTAACAGGGGGAGAGGAGACCCAGTACTTC
TRBV4-2	NA	TRBJ1-5	NA	CASRSTGGSGDQPQHF	TGTGCCAGCAGAAGCACGGGGGGGAGCGGGGATCAGCCCCAGCATTTT
TRBV6-2/TRBV6-3	TRBD1	TRBJ1-5	few	CASSPRTGGRQPQHF	TGTGCCAGCAGTCCCCGGACAGGGGGCCGTCAGCCCCAGCATTTT
TRBV2	NA	TRBJ1-2	NA	CASSEARQQGYTF	TGTGCCAGCAGTGAAGCGCGTCAGCAGGGCTACACCTTC
TRBV7-2	NA	TRBJ2-7	NA	CASSFRGIYEQYF	TGTGCCAGCAGCTTCCGAGGGATCTACGAGCAGTACTTC
TRBV7-9	NA	TRBJ1-1	NA	CASSPQTLNTEAFF	TGTGCCAGCAGCCCTCAGACCCTGAACACTGAAGCTTTCTTT
TRBV7-2	TRBD1	TRBJ1-1	NA	CASSLVGTGFGTEAFF	TGTGCCAGCAGCTTAGTCGGGACAGGGTTCGGCACTGAAGCTTTCTTT
TRBV23-1	TRBD1	TRBJ1-3	NA	CASSQAGTGVGNTIYF	TGCGCCAGCAGTCAGGCCGGGACAGGGGTCGGAAACACCATATATTTT
TRBV19	NA	TRBJ1-2	NA	CASISSQGGGYTF	TGTGCCAGTATCTCTAGCCAGGGAGGCGGCTACACCTTC
TRBV13	NA	TRBJ2-3	NA	CASSLVSGGGTDTQYF	TGTGCCAGCAGCTTAGTATCCGGGGGCGGCACAGATACGCAGTATTTT
TRBV24-1	NA	TRBJ1-6	NA	CATAEDRTNSPLHF	TGTGCCACGGCGGAGGACAGAACTAATTCACCCCTCCACTTT
TRBV11-2	TRBD1	TRBJ2-3	NA	CASSLGYRGQGYF	TGTGCCAGCAGCTTAGGGTACAGGGGCCAAGGGTATTTT
TRBV14	NA	TRBJ2-1	NA	CASSPTGTPPLNEQFF	TGTGCCAGCAGCCCAACCGGGACACCTCCGCTCAATGAGCAGTTCTTC
TRBV11-2	NA	TRBJ1-1	NA	CASNNMRTEAFF	TGTGCCAGCAATAATATGCGAACTGAAGCTTTCTTT
TRBV29-1	NA	TRBJ1-1	NA	CSVSPYRVSYTEAFF	TGCAGCGTTTCCCCCTACAGGGTTTCTTACACTGAAGCTTTCTTT
TRBV4-3	NA	TRBJ1-1	NA	CASSQDYRNTEAFF	TGCGCCAGCAGCCAAGATTACAGGAACACTGAAGCTTTCTTT
TRBV5-1	TRBD1	TRBJ1-1	NA	CASRKGQGLAEAFF	TGCGCCAGCAGAAAGGGACAGGGTTTGGCTGAAGCTTTCTTT
TRBV4-3	NA	TRBJ1-3	NA	CASSQEAFKYSGNTIYF	TGCGCCAGCAGCCAAGAAGCTTTCAAATACTCTGGAAACACCATATATTTT
TRBV15	NA	TRBJ1-4	NA	CATSRDRTERKLFF	TGTGCCACCAGCAGAGATAGGACAGAACGGAAACTGTTTTTT
TRBV6-5	NA	TRBJ1-2	NA	CASLDRKAYGYTF	TGTGCCAGCCTGGACCGGAAGGCCTATGGCTACACCTTC
TRBV29-1	NA	TRBJ1-3	few	CSVEGRSSGNTIYF	TGCAGCGTTGAAGGGAGGAGCTCTGGAAACACCATATATTTT
TRBV28	TRBD1	TRBJ1-6	NA	CASSLGTGGGSYNSPLHF	TGTGCCAGCAGTTTAGGAACAGGGGGCGGCTCCTATAATTCACCCCTCCACTTT
TRBV14	TRBD1	TRBJ1-4	NA	CASSHTLVDRAVRNEKLFF	TGTGCCAGCAGCCACACACTCGTCGACAGGGCGGTTAGGAATGAAAAACTGTTTTTT
TRBV6-2/TRBV6-3	TRBD1	TRBJ1-2	NA	CASTPPGTDSAYGYTF	TGTGCCAGCACCCCCCCGGGGACAGACTCTGCCTATGGCTACACCTTC
TRBV27	TRBD1	TRBJ1-3	NA	CASSPRDRGGNTIYF	TGTGCCAGCAGTCCACGGGACAGGGGGGGAAACACCATATATTTT
TRBV6-1	NA	TRBJ1-1	NA	CASSEGTNTEAFF	TGTGCCAGCAGTGAGGGGACCAACACTGAAGCTTTCTTT
TRBV10-3	NA	TRBJ1-5	NA	CAISEGVLSNQPQHF	TGTGCCATCAGTGAGGGGGTCCTGAGCAATCAGCCCCAGCATTTT
TRBV5-4	NA	TRBJ1-1	NA	CASSFRRQKNTEAFF	TGTGCCAGCAGCTTTCGGAGACAAAAGAACACTGAAGCTTTCTTT
TRBV29-1	TRBD1	TRBJ2-7	NA	CSASGQGAVEQYF	TGCAGCGCCTCGGGACAGGGGGCAGTCGAGCAGTACTTC
TRBV15	NA	TRBJ2-1	NA	CATSRGGQGDGQFF	TGTGCCACCAGCAGGGGGGGGCAGGGCGACGGGCAGTTCTTC
TRBV18	TRBD1	TRBJ1-2	NA	CASSPGQVDGYTF	TGTGCCAGCTCACCGGGACAGGTGGATGGCTACACCTTC
TRBV19	NA	TRBJ2-2	NA	CASSIGGGTGELFF	TGTGCCAGTAGTATAGGGGGCGGCACCGGGGAGCTGTTTTTT